This entry features one TCR beta chain sequence. Its cognate antigen is unknown. CDR3 length: 12 amino acids. Germline CDR1 SGHAT, CDR2 FQNNGV. Trimming stripped 8 bases from V and 6 bases from J, with 10 bases between. PCR or immunohistochemistry showed mismatch repair deficiency in every enrolled patient. Three pembrolizumab responders had their TCRs sequenced. This entry is derived from a study of PD-1 blockade in mismatch repair-deficient tumors. Whole-study context: Enrolled about 2013-2017, patients had progressing, pretreated mismatch repair-deficient cancers of around 12 types.

Whole-study results and caveats: Rapid post-treatment expansion, then contraction, generally preceding radiologic response, marked tumor-resident clones.

TCRdb keeps only in-frame clones here, not all; method: immunoSEQ multiplex PCR. Of roughly 50,000 clones detected, roughly 78% appear once; the ten largest clones hold 2.5% to 4%. The specimen was peripheral blood, collected 4 weeks after starting pembrolizumab. This clonotype originated in an adult with mismatch repair-deficient cancer. The chain employs TRBV11-2 and TRBJ2-2; no reliable D call. Written as DNA, the CDR3 is TGTGCCAGCCCCTCTGAGTCCGGGGAGCTGTTTTTT. Protein: CASPSESGELFF.